This is a list of T cell receptor beta chains from one sample in a study of T cells in Graves' hyperthyroidism and ophthalmopathy. One entry per CDR3 protein results from TCRdb running MiXCR on the multiplex PCR reads. Altogether under 650,000 distinct CDR3 sequences are present, 15% to 20% being singletons, with the ten largest covering 3% to 4.5%. The source material was blood. All receptors come from a woman aged 25 to 39 with Graves' hyperthyroidism. Each CDR3 is given with its conserved first and last residue. A D gene is named only where the DNA matches it firmly. Some rows have no size entry. The others give once, few or many, or a class for an expanded clone.

d_call | j_call | v_call | clone_size | cdr3_nt | cdr3_aa
NA | TRBJ2-3 | TRBV29-1 | few | TGCAGCGTTCAAACCCAGGTGACACGGGTTCCGCAGTATTTT | CSVQTQVTRVPQYF
NA | TRBJ2-7 | TRBV28 | many | TGTGCCAGCAGGTTTCAGGGTTCTACCTACGAGCAGTACTTC | CASRFQGSTYEQYF
NA | TRBJ1-2 | TRBV6-5 | many | TGTGCCAGCAGTTACTCGAGAAGGGTTCAAGGCTACACCTTC | CASSYSRRVQGYTF
TRBD1 | TRBJ2-5 | TRBV12-5 | once | TGTGCTAGTGGTTTGGTACTAGGGACAGGGCCTCGAGAGACCCAGTACTTC | CASGLVLGTGPRETQYF
TRBD2 | TRBJ2-7 | TRBV2 | NA | TGTGCCAGCAGTTGGACTAGCGGAATTACGAGCTCCTACGAGCAGTACTTC | CASSWTSGITSSYEQYF
NA | TRBJ2-7 | TRBV18 | many | TGTGCCAGCTCACCACCGACAGCTGGGGTCTACGAGCAGTACTTC | CASSPPTAGVYEQYF
TRBD2 | TRBJ2-3 | TRBV19 | once | TGTGCCAGTAGTATATCTCTAGCGGCTAGCGGAGATACGCAGTATTTT | CASSISLAASGDTQYF
NA | TRBJ1-2 | TRBV6-1 | NA | TGTGCCAGCTGCCAGCCGACGGGCTATGGCTACACCTTC | CASCQPTGYGYTF
NA | TRBJ1-2 | TRBV7-9 | NA | TGTGCCAGCAGCTTAGGGCTGGCTAACTATGGCTACACCTTC | CASSLGLANYGYTF
NA | TRBJ2-3 | TRBV20-1 | few | TGCAGTGCAGGACGTTCCACAGATACGCAGTATTTT | CSAGRSTDTQYF
NA | TRBJ2-5 | TRBV19 | few | TGTGCCAGTAGTATGCGGGGGCCCTTTCAAGAGACCCAGTACTTC | CASSMRGPFQETQYF
NA | TRBJ2-3 | TRBV3-1 | many | TGTGCCAGCAGCAATCGGAGCCTCACAGATACGCAGTATTTT | CASSNRSLTDTQYF
TRBD1 | TRBJ2-4 | TRBV2 | many | TGTGCCAGCAGTGTGACAGGGATAGCCAAAAACATTCAGTACTTC | CASSVTGIAKNIQYF
NA | TRBJ2-5 | TRBV30 | few | TGTGCCTGGCTTGACAGTCCGGAGGAGACCCAGTACTTC | CAWLDSPEETQYF
NA | TRBJ2-7 | TRBV27 | many | TGTGCCAGCAGTCCTAGTTTCCTCTACGAGCAGTACTTC | CASSPSFLYEQYF
NA | TRBJ2-1 | TRBV2 | many | TGTGCCAGCAGGATAAGCGGCAATGAGCAGTTCTTC | CASRISGNEQFF
NA | TRBJ2-4 | TRBV19 | NA | TGTGCCAGTAGTATCATGGGGCAGGTAAACATTCAGTACTTC | CASSIMGQVNIQYF
NA | TRBJ2-1 | TRBV11-2 | many | TGTGCCAGCAGCTTAATCGAGGGTAGCGGAGTACACAATGAGCAGTTCTTC | CASSLIEGSGVHNEQFF
NA | TRBJ1-6 | TRBV6-5 | NA | TGTGCCAGCAGTTACAACCGGGGGGCACCCCTCCACTTT | CASSYNRGAPLHF
NA | TRBJ2-5 | TRBV2 | many | TGTGCCAGCAGTGCATACCAAGAGACCCAGTACTTC | CASSAYQETQYF
TRBD1 | TRBJ2-2 | TRBV29-1 | NA | TGCAGCGTCCAGGGGGACGGGGAGCTGTTTTTT | CSVQGDGELFF
NA | TRBJ2-7 | TRBV6-1 | few | TGTGCCAGCAGTAAGACTGCCCACCGGTACGAGCAGTACTTC | CASSKTAHRYEQYF
NA | TRBJ2-7 | TRBV28 | many | TGTGCCAGCAGTTTCCCCCTCGGACTTTACGAGCAGTACTTC | CASSFPLGLYEQYF
NA | TRBJ2-5 | TRBV7-9 | NA | TGTGCCAGCAGCTTAACTAGGGGGGTAGGGCAAGAGACCCAGTACTTC | CASSLTRGVGQETQYF
NA | TRBJ2-5 | TRBV19 | once | TGTGCCAGTAATCCCCGGGACGGGGGGCAGGAGACCCAGTACTTC | CASNPRDGGQETQYF
NA | TRBJ2-1 | TRBV20-1 | many | TGCAGTGCAACCGAAAGAACTAGGAACTTATACAATGAGCAGTTCTTC | CSATERTRNLYNEQFF
TRBD2 | TRBJ2-3 | TRBV28 | many | TGTGCCAGCAGTTGGGAGATACTAGCGGGAGAGGAAGATACGCAGTATTTT | CASSWEILAGEEDTQYF
TRBD2 | TRBJ2-1 | TRBV30 | many | TGTGCCTGGAAGGTAGCGGGAGGGTCAAATGAGCAGTTCTTC | CAWKVAGGSNEQFF
NA | TRBJ2-7 | TRBV3-1 | many | TGTGCCAGCAGCCAAAGGACGGCCCCCTACGAGCAGTACTTC | CASSQRTAPYEQYF
NA | TRBJ2-5 | TRBV28 | many | TGTGCCAGCAGTTCCTCCGAAGGGGCTCAACTTCAAGAGACCCAGTACTTC | CASSSSEGAQLQETQYF
NA | TRBJ1-1 | TRBV5-8 | few | TGTGCCAGCAGCTCCTACCCGAGCACTGAAGCTTTCTTT | CASSSYPSTEAFF
NA | TRBJ1-1 | TRBV11-1 | few | TGTGCCAGCAGCTTCACTGGACGTGAGCTTGAAGCTTTCTTT | CASSFTGRELEAFF
TRBD1 | TRBJ1-2 | TRBV18 | many | TGTGCCAGCTCACGCGAGACAGGGACCTATGGCTACACCTTC | CASSRETGTYGYTF
NA | TRBJ2-1 | TRBV30 | many | TGTGCCTGGAGTCGGGGCAGCGGAACCTACAATGAGCAGTTCTTC | CAWSRGSGTYNEQFF
TRBD2 | TRBJ2-3 | TRBV20-1 | many | TGCAGTGCTAGAGATAGCGGGAGAGGCTCAGATACGCAGTATTTT | CSARDSGRGSDTQYF
NA | TRBJ2-5 | TRBV6-1 | NA | TGTGCCAGCAGTATGCTACAGGGGAGGGAGACCCAGTACTTC | CASSMLQGRETQYF
TRBD1 | TRBJ2-1 | TRBV9 | once | TGTGCCAGCAGCGTAGTGGGAACAGGGGGCGGGTACAATGAGCAGTTCTTC | CASSVVGTGGGYNEQFF